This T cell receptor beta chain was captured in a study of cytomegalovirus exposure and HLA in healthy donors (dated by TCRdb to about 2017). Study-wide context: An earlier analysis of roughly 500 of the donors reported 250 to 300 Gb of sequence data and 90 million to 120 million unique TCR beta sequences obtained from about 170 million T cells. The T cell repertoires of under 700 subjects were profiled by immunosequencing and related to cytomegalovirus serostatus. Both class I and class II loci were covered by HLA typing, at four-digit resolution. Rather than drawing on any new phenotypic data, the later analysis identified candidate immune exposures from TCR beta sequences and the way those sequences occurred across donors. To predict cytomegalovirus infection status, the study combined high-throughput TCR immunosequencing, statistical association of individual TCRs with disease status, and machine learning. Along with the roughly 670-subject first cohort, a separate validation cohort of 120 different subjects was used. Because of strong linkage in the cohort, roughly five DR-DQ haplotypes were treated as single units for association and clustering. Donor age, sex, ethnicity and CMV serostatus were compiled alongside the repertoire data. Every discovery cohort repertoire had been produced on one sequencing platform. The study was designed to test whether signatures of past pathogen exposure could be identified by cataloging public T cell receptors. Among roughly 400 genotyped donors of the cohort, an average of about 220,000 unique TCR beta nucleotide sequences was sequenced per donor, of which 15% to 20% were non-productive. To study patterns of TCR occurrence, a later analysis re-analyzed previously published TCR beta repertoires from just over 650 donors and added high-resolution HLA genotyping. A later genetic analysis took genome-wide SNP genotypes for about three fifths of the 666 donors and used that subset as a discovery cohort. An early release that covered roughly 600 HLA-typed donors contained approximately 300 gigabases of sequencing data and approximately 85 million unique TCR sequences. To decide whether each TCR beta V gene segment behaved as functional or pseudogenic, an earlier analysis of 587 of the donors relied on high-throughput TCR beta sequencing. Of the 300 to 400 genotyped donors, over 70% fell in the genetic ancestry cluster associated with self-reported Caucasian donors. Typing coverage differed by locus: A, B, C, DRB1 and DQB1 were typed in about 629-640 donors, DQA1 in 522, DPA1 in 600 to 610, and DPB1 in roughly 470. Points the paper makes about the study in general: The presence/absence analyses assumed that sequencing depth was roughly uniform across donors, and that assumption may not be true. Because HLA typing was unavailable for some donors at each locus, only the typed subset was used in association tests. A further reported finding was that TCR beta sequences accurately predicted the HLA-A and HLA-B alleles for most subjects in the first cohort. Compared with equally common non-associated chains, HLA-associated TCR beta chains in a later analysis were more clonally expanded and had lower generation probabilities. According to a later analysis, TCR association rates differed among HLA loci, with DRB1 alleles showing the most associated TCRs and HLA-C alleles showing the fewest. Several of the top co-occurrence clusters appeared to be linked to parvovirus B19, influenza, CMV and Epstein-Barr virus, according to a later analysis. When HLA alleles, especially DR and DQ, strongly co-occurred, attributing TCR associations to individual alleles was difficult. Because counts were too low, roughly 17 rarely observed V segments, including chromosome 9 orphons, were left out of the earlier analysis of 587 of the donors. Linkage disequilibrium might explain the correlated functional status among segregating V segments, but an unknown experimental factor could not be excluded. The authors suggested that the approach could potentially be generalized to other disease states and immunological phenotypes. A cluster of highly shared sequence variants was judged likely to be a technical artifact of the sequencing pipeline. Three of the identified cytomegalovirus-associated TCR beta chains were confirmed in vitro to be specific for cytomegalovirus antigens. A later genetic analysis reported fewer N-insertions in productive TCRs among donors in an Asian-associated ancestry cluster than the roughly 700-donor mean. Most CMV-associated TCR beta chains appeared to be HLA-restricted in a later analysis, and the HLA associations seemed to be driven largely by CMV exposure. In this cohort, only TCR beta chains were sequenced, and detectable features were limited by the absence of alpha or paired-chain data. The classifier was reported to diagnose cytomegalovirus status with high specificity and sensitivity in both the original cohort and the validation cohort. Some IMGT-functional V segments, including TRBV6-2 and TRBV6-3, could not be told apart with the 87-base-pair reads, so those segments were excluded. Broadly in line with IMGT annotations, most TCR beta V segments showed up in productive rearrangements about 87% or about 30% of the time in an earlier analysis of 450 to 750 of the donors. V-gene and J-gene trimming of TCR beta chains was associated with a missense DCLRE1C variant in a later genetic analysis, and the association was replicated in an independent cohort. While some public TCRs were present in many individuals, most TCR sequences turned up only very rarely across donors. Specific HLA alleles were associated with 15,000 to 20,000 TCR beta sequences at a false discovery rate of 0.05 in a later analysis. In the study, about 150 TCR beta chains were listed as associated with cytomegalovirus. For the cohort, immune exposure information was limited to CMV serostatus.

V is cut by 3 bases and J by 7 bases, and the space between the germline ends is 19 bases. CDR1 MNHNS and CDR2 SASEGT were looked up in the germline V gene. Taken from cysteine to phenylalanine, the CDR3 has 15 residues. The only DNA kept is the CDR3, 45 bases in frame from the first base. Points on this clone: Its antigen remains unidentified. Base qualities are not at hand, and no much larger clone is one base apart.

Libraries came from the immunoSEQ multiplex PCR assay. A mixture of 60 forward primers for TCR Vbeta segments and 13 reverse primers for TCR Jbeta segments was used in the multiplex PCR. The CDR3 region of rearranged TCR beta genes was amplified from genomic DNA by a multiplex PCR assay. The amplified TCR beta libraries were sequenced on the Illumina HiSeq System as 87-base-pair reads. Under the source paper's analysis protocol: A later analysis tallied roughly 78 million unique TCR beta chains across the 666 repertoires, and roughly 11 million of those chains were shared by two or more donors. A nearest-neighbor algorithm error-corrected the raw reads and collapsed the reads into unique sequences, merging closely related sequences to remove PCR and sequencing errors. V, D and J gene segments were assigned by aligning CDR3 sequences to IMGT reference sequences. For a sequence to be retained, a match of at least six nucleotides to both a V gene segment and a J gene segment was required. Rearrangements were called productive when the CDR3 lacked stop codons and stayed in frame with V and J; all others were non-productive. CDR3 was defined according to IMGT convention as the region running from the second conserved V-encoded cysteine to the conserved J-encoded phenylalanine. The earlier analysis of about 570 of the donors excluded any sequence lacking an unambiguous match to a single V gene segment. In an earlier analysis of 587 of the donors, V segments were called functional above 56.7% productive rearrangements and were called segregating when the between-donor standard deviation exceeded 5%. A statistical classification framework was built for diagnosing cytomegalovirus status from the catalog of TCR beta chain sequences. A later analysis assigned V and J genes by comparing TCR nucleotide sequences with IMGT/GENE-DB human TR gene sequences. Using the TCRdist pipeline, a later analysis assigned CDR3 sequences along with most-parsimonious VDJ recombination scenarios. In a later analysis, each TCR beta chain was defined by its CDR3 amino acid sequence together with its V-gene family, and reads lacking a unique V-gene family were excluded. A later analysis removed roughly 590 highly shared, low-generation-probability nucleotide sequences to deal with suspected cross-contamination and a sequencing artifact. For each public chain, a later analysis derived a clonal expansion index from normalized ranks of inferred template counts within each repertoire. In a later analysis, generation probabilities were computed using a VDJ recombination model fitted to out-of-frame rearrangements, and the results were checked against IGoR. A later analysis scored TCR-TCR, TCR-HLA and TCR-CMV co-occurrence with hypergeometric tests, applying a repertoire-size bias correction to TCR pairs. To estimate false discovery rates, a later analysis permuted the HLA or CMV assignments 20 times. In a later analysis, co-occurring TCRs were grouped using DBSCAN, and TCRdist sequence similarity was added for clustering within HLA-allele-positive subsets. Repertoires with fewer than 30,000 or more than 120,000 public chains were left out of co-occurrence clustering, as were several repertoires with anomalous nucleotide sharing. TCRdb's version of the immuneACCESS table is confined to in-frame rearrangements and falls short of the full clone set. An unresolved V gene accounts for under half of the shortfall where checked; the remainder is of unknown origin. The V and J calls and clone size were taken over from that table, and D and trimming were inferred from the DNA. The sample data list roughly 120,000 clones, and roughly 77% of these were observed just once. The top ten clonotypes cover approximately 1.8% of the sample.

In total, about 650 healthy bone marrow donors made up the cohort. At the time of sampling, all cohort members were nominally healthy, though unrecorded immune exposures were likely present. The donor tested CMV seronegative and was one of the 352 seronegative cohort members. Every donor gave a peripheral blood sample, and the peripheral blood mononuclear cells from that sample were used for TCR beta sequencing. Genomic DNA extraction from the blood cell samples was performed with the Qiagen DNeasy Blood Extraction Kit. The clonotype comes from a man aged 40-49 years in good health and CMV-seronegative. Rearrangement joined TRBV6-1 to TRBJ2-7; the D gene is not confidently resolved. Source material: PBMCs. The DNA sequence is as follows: TGTGCCAGCAGTGATCATTGGAGCCTCGGCAAGGAGCAGTACTTC. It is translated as CASSDHWSLGKEQYF.